One and the same sample provided the 22 T cell receptor beta chains below, sequenced in a study of blood T cell repertoires in COVID-19. Assay used: immunoSEQ multiplex PCR; TCRdb lists only in-frame clones, some missing. The data contain about 180,000 clones, approximately 89% of them singletons. Sequenced sample: peripheral blood. The source of these receptors is a woman aged 25 to 39 with acute or convalescent COVID-19.

J is TRBJ2-5 and V is TRBV6-5; TRBD1 agrees at 9 bases. CDR3 length: 13 residues. Germline lookup yields CDR1 MNHEY and CDR2 SVGAGI. Unmatched junction bases numbered 5, after V lost 7 bases and J lost 5 bases. This CDR3 reads CASNTGGRETQYF. As DNA, the CDR3 is TGTGCCAGCAATACAGGGGGCAGGGAGACCCAGTACTTC.

The chain employs TRBV28 and TRBJ1-4; no reliable D call. The germline V gene encodes CDR1 MDHEN and CDR2 SYDVKM. The CDR3 has 12 amino acids. The V and J ends lost 2 bases and 6 bases respectively, with 4 bases between them. Here the CDR3 DNA reads TGTGCCAGCAGTTTACTCCATGAAAAACTGTTTTTT. Translating gives CASSLLHEKLFF.

This chain uses TRBV6-1 with TRBJ1-1; D not resolved. This CDR3 region has 13 residues. CDR1 and CDR2 (germline): MNHNS, SASEGT. V lost 2 bases and J 4 bases, leaving 8 bases between the germline ends. The CDR3 is CASSESSGTEAFF. CDR3 nucleotides: TGTGCCAGCAGTGAAAGCTCGGGCACTGAAGCTTTCTTT.

This rearrangement joins TRBV11-1 to TRBJ2-1, with D tentatively TRBD2 (5 bases). This CDR3 is 15 amino acids long. Germline values: CDR1 SGHAT, CDR2 FQDESV (reference sequence). V dropped 3 bases and J dropped 4 bases, with 13 bases sitting between them. In DNA, the CDR3 is TGTGCCAGCAGCTTCAGCGGAGCTGGGTACAATGAGCAGTTCTTC. Translating gives CASSFSGAGYNEQFF.

The gene calls are TRBV7-9 and TRBJ2-2; D uncertain. V shed 11 bases and J shed 4 bases, with 17 bases lying between them. Germline lookup yields CDR1 SEHNR and CDR2 FQNEAQ (reference sequence). The CDR3 totals 14 residues. CDR3 nucleotide sequence: TGTGCCGCCGCCCGGAGTCTCTCCACCGGGGAGCTGTTTTTT. It is translated as CAAARSLSTGELFF.

The rearrangement uses TRBV5-1 and TRBJ2-3; 12 bases align to TRBD2. The length of the CDR3 is 16 residues. V lost 4 bases and J lost 3; bases outside the gene matches: 6. Germline V gene sequence: CDR1 SGHRS, CDR2 YFSETQ. The CDR3 DNA sequence: TGCGCCAGCAGCCCGTTGACTAGCGGGAGTACAGATACGCAGTATTTT. Protein product: CASSPLTSGSTDTQYF.

This chain connects TRBV6-5 to TRBJ2-4; 7 positions match TRBD2. The germline V gene encodes CDR1 MNHEY and CDR2 SVGAGI. This CDR3 has 15 amino acids. J lost 4 bases, V lost 1 base, and 4 bases had no gene match. Here the CDR3 DNA reads TGTGCCAGCAGTTACTTAAGGGAGGGGAAAAACATTCAGTACTTC. Encoded protein: CASSYLREGKNIQYF.

The chain combines TRBV11-3 with TRBJ2-2, with D perhaps matching TRBD1 (5 bases). The CDR3 is made up of 12 amino acids. V was clipped by 5 bases and J by 5 bases, with 6 bases between them. Germline-derived CDR1 and CDR2 are SGHNT and YENEEA. The CDR3 sequence is CASSRGTGELFF. The CDR3 DNA is TGTGCCAGCAGCAGGGGTACCGGGGAGCTGTTTTTT.

The V call is TRBV5-4, the J call TRBJ2-2; D ambiguous. Germline V lookup: CDR1 SGHNT, CDR2 YYREEE (reference sequence). This CDR3 spans 10 amino acids. V lost 9 bases and J lost 7, with 7 bases in between. The CDR3 spells CATDSGELFF. In DNA form, the CDR3 reads TGTGCCACCGATAGCGGGGAGCTGTTTTTT. The whole variable domain, remainder taken from reference TRBV5-4 and TRBJ2-2, is ETGVTQSPTHLIKTRGQQVTLRCSSQSGHNTVSWYQQALGQGPQFIFQYYREEENGRGNFPPRFSGLQFPNYSSELNVNALELDDSALYLCATDSGELFFGEGSRLTVL.

V and J are TRBV9 and TRBJ2-5; 8 positions match TRBD2. The V and J ends lost 4 bases and 9 bases, in that order; junction bases with no gene match: 2. The CDR3 is 11 residues long. CDR1 SGDLS and CDR2 YYNGEE come from the germline V gene. The CDR3 DNA sequence: TGTGCCAGCAGCCCGGGGGGGTCCCAGTACTTC. Its translation: CASSPGGSQYF.

The J gene is TRBJ1-2, the V gene TRBV7-2, with 7 bases lining up with TRBD1. Germline V CDR1 and CDR2: SGHTA, FQGNSA. Trimming removed 5 bases from V and 4 bases from J; junction bases left unmatched: 7. This CDR3 has 14 amino acids. The DNA of the CDR3 is TGTGCCAGCAGCCTAACGACAGGGTTCTATGGCTACACCTTC. Its translation is CASSLTTGFYGYTF.

Only a few counts were recorded for this clone. The chain has TRBV11-2 and TRBJ1-2, with 9 positions matching TRBD1. The CDR3 spans 15 residues. V lost 3 bases, J lost 5 bases, and 7 bases stayed unmatched. The V gene's germline CDR1 is SGHAT and CDR2 FQNNGV. In DNA form, the CDR3 reads TGTGCCAGCAGCTTCACCGGGACAGGGAATTATGGCTACACCTTC. It yields the protein CASSFTGTGNYGYTF.

This clone was picked up one time. The chain employs TRBV28 and TRBJ2-1, with 7 bases fitting TRBD2. The V and J ends lost 6 bases and 3 bases, in that order; junction bases with no gene match: 2. The CDR3 consists of 13 residues. CDR1 is MDHEN, CDR2 SYDVKM, per germline. CDR3 nucleotide sequence: TGTGCCAGCAGGCTAGCGGTCTACAATGAGCAGTTCTTC. It translates to CASRLAVYNEQFF.

This chain links TRBV28 with TRBJ1-1; TRBD1 aligns across 7 bases. The CDR3 loop spans 12 amino acids. The junction had 9 bases not matched to a gene; V was cut back by 6 bases and J by 11 bases. Per the germline V gene, CDR1 is MDHEN and CDR2 is SYDVKM. The CDR3 region has the DNA TGTGCCAGCAGCAACAGACAGGGTGCGGCTTTCTTT. It specifies CASSNRQGAAFF. Combining the CDR3 with reference TRBV28 and TRBJ1-1 gives the whole variable domain DVKVTQSSRYLVKRTGEKVFLECVQDMDHENMFWYRQDPGLGLRLIYFSYDVKMKEKGDIPEGYSVSREKKERFSLILESASTNQTSMYLCASSNRQGAAFFGQGTRLTVV.

This clone has more than one count but fewer than ten. The genes are TRBV28 and TRBJ2-4; D may be TRBD2 (5 bases). Germline assignment: CDR1 MDHEN and CDR2 SYDVKM. V was pared by 6 bases and J by 0 bases, with 12 bases between. This CDR3 spans 15 amino acids. The DNA of the CDR3 is TGTGCCAGCAGCCCGGGGTATCTAGCCAAAAACATTCAGTACTTC. Translating it yields CASSPGYLAKNIQYF.

This clone was recorded a few times. V usage is TRBV14 and J usage is TRBJ1-2, with 8 bases that match TRBD1. The CDR3 consists of 13 residues. V lost 4 bases, J lost 8 bases, and 6 bases stayed unmatched. The germline gives CDR1 SGHDN, CDR2 FVKESK. CDR3 sequence (DNA): TGTGCCAGCAGCCTGGGACAGGCCGTGGGCTACACCTTC. Translated, it gives CASSLGQAVGYTF.

A note on this clone: At one end the junction does not follow the germline gene, possibly because of a read error. Here the CDR3 reads CASSLNRDNEQFF. In DNA form, the CDR3 reads TGTGCTAGCAGCTTAAACCGGGACAATGAGCAGTTCTTC. The V and J genes are TRBV7-7 and TRBJ2-1; no clear D. Germline CDR1 and CDR2: SSHAT and FNYEAQ (reference sequence). The CDR3 length is 13 residues.

J is TRBJ2-7 and V is TRBV11-3; a possible D gene is TRBD2 (5 bases). Germline lookup yields CDR1 SGHNT and CDR2 YENEEA. The CDR3 consists of 15 residues. Trimming shortened V by 7 bases and J by 3 bases, and 19 bases separated the two germline ends. This CDR3 reads CASTPGIGRNYEQYF. In DNA form, the CDR3 reads TGTGCCAGCACCCCCGGGATCGGGCGAAACTACGAGCAGTACTTC.

This chain connects TRBV19 to TRBJ1-5; TRBD1 matches 7 bases. CDR3 length: 11 amino acids. CDR1 LNHDA and CDR2 SQIVND come from the germline V gene (reference sequence). The trim removed 10 bases at V and 12 bases at J, leaving 9 bases unmatched. In DNA form, the CDR3 reads TGTGCCACCCTAGACAGGGCCCGCCAGCATTTT. It yields the protein CATLDRARQHF. The full variable domain, with the rest looked up from reference TRBV19 and TRBJ1-5, is DGGITQSPKYLFRKEGQNVTLSCEQNLNHDAMYWYRQDPGQGLRLIYYSQIVNDFQKGDIAEGYSVSREKKESFPLTVTSAQKNPTAFYLCATLDRARQHFGDGTRLSIL.

This chain joins TRBV23-1 and TRBJ1-4, with 7 bases aligning to TRBD1. TRBV23-1 is annotated as an ORF whose role is uncertain. Trimming removed 11 bases from V and 6 bases from J; junction bases left unmatched: 9. This CDR3 comprises 13 residues. CDR3 DNA sequence: TGCGCCGGGAAGACAGGGTTAGATGAAAAACTGTTTTTT. It translates to CAGKTGLDEKLFF.

V usage is TRBV7-9 and J usage is TRBJ2-1; 11 bases align to TRBD2. With V trimmed by 5 bases and J by 5 bases, 8 bases remained unmatched. The CDR3 length is 16 residues. CDR1 and CDR2 (germline): SEHNR, FQNEAQ (reference sequence). The CDR3 here is CASSEAGTSGNNEQFF. CDR3 in DNA: TGTGCCAGCAGCGAAGCAGGGACTAGCGGTAACAATGAGCAGTTCTTC.

This sequence joins TRBV6-1 and TRBJ1-1; the match to TRBD1 covers 9 bases. V lost 2 bases, J lost 4 bases, and 8 bases stayed unmatched. This CDR3 region has 16 residues. Per germline, CDR1 MNHNS and CDR2 SASEGT. CDR3 amino acids: CASSERQGGIFTEAFF. The CDR3 region has the DNA TGTGCCAGCAGTGAACGACAGGGGGGGATCTTCACTGAAGCTTTCTTT.